This entry lists 22 T cell receptor beta chains sequenced from one sample in a study of T cell changes during pregnancy in multiple sclerosis. Some clones are missing from TCRdb's copy, which holds only in-frame ones; the method was immunoSEQ multiplex PCR. The sample lists about 84,000 clones, 85% to 95% occurring once. The sample consisted of peripheral blood, taken in the second trimester of pregnancy. The receptors shown here come from a female donor in good health, enrolled as a control in a pregnancy study.

The rearrangement links TRBV28 to TRBJ2-7; tentatively, D is TRBD2 (8 bases). V dropped 6 bases and J dropped 5 bases, with 20 bases sitting between them. This CDR3 has 15 residues. CDR1 is MDHEN and CDR2 is SYDVKM in the germline V gene. The CDR3 reads CASRSTGTRLDEQYF. The CDR3 DNA sequence: TGTGCCAGCAGATCGACAGGGACTAGATTGGACGAGCAGTACTTC. Filled out from reference TRBV28 and TRBJ2-7, the complete variable domain reads DVKVTQSSRYLVKRTGEKVFLECVQDMDHENMFWYRQDPGLGLRLIYFSYDVKMKEKGDIPEGYSVSREKKERFSLILESASTNQTSMYLCASRSTGTRLDEQYFGPGTRLTVT.

This clone occurred a few times. The genes are TRBV28 and TRBJ2-2; D gene unclear. The V gene lost 4 bases and the J gene lost 6 bases, with 15 bases spanning the gap. Germline V CDR1 and CDR2: MDHEN, SYDVKM. CDR3 length: 15 amino acids. The CDR3 loop reads CASSSQAISSGELFF. The CDR3 region has the DNA TGTGCCAGCAGTTCCCAGGCGATAAGTTCCGGGGAGCTGTTTTTT.

This chain links TRBV2 with TRBJ2-2, with D perhaps TRBD2 (5 bases). The germline gives CDR1 SNHLY, CDR2 FYNNEI. This CDR3 contains 12 residues. The V end lost 6 bases, the J end lost 8 bases, and 10 bases lay between the germline ends. CDR3 DNA sequence: TGTGCCAGCAGGGAGGTATCGGGGGAGCTGTTTTTT. It encodes CASREVSGELFF.

The CDR3 is CASSLRDRLNYGYTF. CDR3 DNA: TGTGCCAGCAGCTTGCGGGACAGGTTAAACTATGGCTACACCTTC. The chain recombines TRBV5-8 with TRBJ1-2; 8 bases map to TRBD1. The CDR3 has 15 residues. The V gene's germline CDR1 is SGHTS and CDR2 YDEGEE. J was trimmed by 2 bases and V by 1 base; bases with no gene match: 4.

V and J are TRBV11-2 and TRBJ1-5; perhaps TRBD1 as D (5 bases). The CDR3 length is 15 residues. Trimming pared 1 base from V and 3 bases from J, leaving 10 bases between. Looked up from germline, CDR1 is SGHAT and CDR2 is FQNNGV. The CDR3 here is CASSLGGEDNQPQHF. The DNA of the CDR3 is TGTGCCAGCAGCTTAGGGGGGGAGGACAATCAGCCCCAGCATTTT.

Only a few counts were recorded for this clone. The rearrangement joins TRBV4-1 to TRBJ2-7; 11 positions match TRBD2. The trim removed 4 bases at V and 5 bases at J, leaving 10 bases unmatched. Germline-derived CDR1 and CDR2 are MGHRA and YSYEKL. This CDR3 is 16 amino acids long. The CDR3 loop reads CASSRLGLAGGNEQYF. The CDR3 DNA sequence: TGCGCCAGCAGCCGCCTAGGGCTAGCGGGAGGAAACGAGCAGTACTTC.

The chain combines TRBV28 with TRBJ2-7; TRBD2 is a possible D gene (6 bases). This CDR3 has 14 residues. V was cut by 3 bases and J by 4 bases, with 13 bases left in between. Germline CDR1 is MDHEN and CDR2 is SYDVKM. In DNA, the CDR3 is TGTGCCAGCAGTTTTTATAGCGGAGAATACGAGCAGTACTTC. Translation gives CASSFYSGEYEQYF.

The chain employs TRBV6-5 and TRBJ1-2; 8 bases match TRBD1. Germline V lookup: CDR1 MNHEY, CDR2 SVGAGI. With V trimmed by 5 bases and J by 6 bases, 11 bases remained unmatched. The CDR3 has 15 amino acids. The CDR3 sequence: CASSTLTGDEDGYTF. CDR3 in DNA: TGTGCCAGCAGTACCCTGACAGGGGATGAGGATGGCTACACCTTC.

The CDR3 loop reads CASSYGAGGPRETQYF. Written as DNA, the CDR3 is TGTGCCAGCAGTTACGGTGCGGGAGGGCCGAGGGAGACCCAGTACTTC. V and J are TRBV6-5 and TRBJ2-5; TRBD2 matches at 9 bases. CDR3 length equals 16 residues. Unmatched junction bases numbered 9, after V lost 2 bases and J lost 5 bases. Germline lookup yields CDR1 MNHEY and CDR2 SVGAGI.

V and J are TRBV5-1 and TRBJ2-3, with TRBD2 matching 9 bases. The CDR3 has 15 residues. Germline V gene lookup returns CDR1 SGHRS and CDR2 YFSETQ. After removal of 0 bases from V and 6 bases from J, the junction contained 5 bases not matched to a gene. The CDR3 nucleotides read TGCGCCAGCAGCTTGGGAGCGGGAGGATATGATACGCAGTATTTT. Amino acid sequence: CASSLGAGGYDTQYF.

The V and J genes are TRBV11-2 and TRBJ2-3; 7 positions match TRBD1. This CDR3 spans 16 amino acids. V shed 1 base and J 1 base; nucleotides not matched to a gene: 5. Per germline, CDR1 SGHAT and CDR2 FQNNGV. CDR3 nucleotide sequence: TGTGCCAGCAGCTTAGCTGCAGGGGGTGGCACAGATACGCAGTATTTT. Its translation is CASSLAAGGGTDTQYF.

The J gene is TRBJ2-3, the V gene TRBV7-9; 9 bases map to TRBD2. CDR3 length equals 19 residues. Germline V gene lookup returns CDR1 SEHNR and CDR2 FQNEAQ (reference sequence). The junction had 17 bases not matched to a gene; V was cut back by 5 bases and J by 2 bases. The CDR3 here is CASSPPPGLREGTTDTQYF. The DNA of the CDR3 is TGTGCCAGCAGCCCCCCACCAGGGCTGCGGGAGGGAACCACAGATACGCAGTATTTT.

The chain combines TRBV29-1 with TRBJ2-3; 7 bases line up with TRBD1. Germline V gene lookup returns CDR1 SQVTM and CDR2 ANQGSEA. Losses at the gene ends were 4 bases for V and 4 bases for J; bases not matched to a gene: 2. The CDR3 length is 12 residues. The CDR3 here is CSVGQGPDTQYF. DNA for the CDR3: TGCAGCGTTGGACAGGGCCCAGATACGCAGTATTTT.

The rearrangement uses TRBV7-6 and TRBJ2-7; 7 positions match TRBD1. The V gene's germline CDR1 is SGHVS and CDR2 FNYEAQ. The junction had 4 bases not matched to a gene; V was cut back by 3 bases and J by 2 bases. The CDR3 has 14 residues. The CDR3 region has the DNA TGTGCCAGCAGCTTTGGGACAGAACCCTACGAGCAGTACTTC. It translates to CASSFGTEPYEQYF.

This clone was detected only once. V usage is TRBV5-1 and J usage is TRBJ2-7, with D possibly TRBD1 on 6 matching bases. Trimming shortened V by 0 bases and J by 3 bases, and 13 bases separated the two germline ends. Germline V gene data show CDR1 as SGHRS and CDR2 as YFSETQ. This CDR3 is built from 15 residues. Written as DNA, the CDR3 is TGCGCCAGCAGCTTGGAGCACAGGGAGTTCTACGAGCAGTACTTC. Amino acid sequence: CASSLEHREFYEQYF.

The V call is TRBV9, the J call TRBJ1-1, with TRBD1 matching 10 bases. The CDR3 is 15 amino acids. Germline V gives CDR1 SGDLS, CDR2 YYNGEE. V shed 6 bases, J shed 1 base, and the junction held 6 bases outside the gene matches. The CDR3 DNA is TGTGCCAGCAACCGACAGGGGGCGGGGAACACTGAAGCTTTCTTT. Translated, it gives CASNRQGAGNTEAFF.

This chain links TRBV7-8 with TRBJ1-1; D is unresolved. Germline V gene sequence: CDR1 SGHVS, CDR2 FQNEAQ. The V end lost 2 bases, the J end lost 4 bases, and 8 bases lay between the germline ends. The CDR3 consists of 13 residues. The CDR3, as DNA: TGTGCCAGCAGCTTAACAGAAGCCACTGAAGCTTTCTTT. Translation: CASSLTEATEAFF.

The chain is built from TRBV19 and TRBJ2-1; TRBD1 is a possible D gene (6 bases). Deletions cut 3 bases from V and 3 bases from J, with 12 bases between. The germline V gene encodes CDR1 LNHDA and CDR2 SQIVND (reference sequence). The CDR3 runs 15 residues. CDR3: CASSISVGGYNEQFF. The CDR3 DNA sequence: TGTGCCAGTAGTATCTCGGTAGGGGGCTACAATGAGCAGTTCTTC.

The gene calls are TRBV5-4 and TRBJ2-3; 7 positions agree with TRBD1. The CDR3 spans 13 residues. In germline, CDR1 is SGHNT, CDR2 YYREEE (reference sequence). The V segment lost 4 bases and the J segment 5 bases; nucleotides outside the gene matches: 4. This CDR3 reads CASSRTGIDTQYF. CDR3 nucleotides: TGTGCCAGCAGCCGGACAGGAATAGATACGCAGTATTTT. Filled out from reference TRBV5-4 and TRBJ2-3, the complete variable domain reads ETGVTQSPTHLIKTRGQQVTLRCSSQSGHNTVSWYQQALGQGPQFIFQYYREEENGRGNFPPRFSGLQFPNYSSELNVNALELDDSALYLCASSRTGIDTQYFGPGTRLTVL.

This clone appeared once. V usage is TRBV28 and J usage is TRBJ2-7; D is possibly TRBD2 (6 bases). V gave up 1 base and J gave up 6 bases, with 22 bases separating them. The CDR3 totals 17 residues. Germline values: CDR1 MDHEN, CDR2 SYDVKM. The CDR3 loop reads CASSLFRETSMPAEQYF. The CDR3, as DNA: TGTGCCAGCAGTTTATTCCGGGAAACTAGCATGCCGGCCGAGCAGTACTTC.

This sequence joins TRBV2 and TRBJ1-1; D unclear. In germline, CDR1 is SNHLY, CDR2 FYNNEI. The length of the CDR3 is 14 residues. V was clipped by 5 bases and J by 5 bases, with 15 bases between them. The CDR3: CASSYMISGTEAFF. The CDR3, as DNA: TGTGCCAGCAGTTATATGATATCGGGGACTGAAGCTTTCTTT.

CDR3 DNA sequence: TGTGCCAGCAGTGACGACAGCTATGGCTACACCTTC. Its translation is CASSDDSYGYTF. The gene calls are TRBV2 and TRBJ1-2; a possible D gene is TRBD1 (5 bases). This CDR3 is 12 amino acids long. Trimming stripped 3 bases from V and 4 bases from J, with 6 bases between. Germline CDR1 is SNHLY and CDR2 is FYNNEI. The complete variable domain, with remaining parts taken from reference TRBV2 and TRBJ1-2, reads EPEVTQTPSHQVTQMGQEVILRCVPISNHLYFYWYRQILGQKVEFLVSFYNNEISEKSEIFDDQFSVERPDGSNFTLKIRSTKLEDSAMYFCASSDDSYGYTFGSGTRLTVV.